Listed below are T cell receptor beta chains from one sample, sequenced in a study of blood T cell repertoires in COVID-19. Sequenced by immunoSEQ multiplex PCR; TCRdb stores in-frame clones only, minus some. The sample holds just under 150,000 clones, about 87% seen once. The sample was peripheral blood. The receptors were gathered from a woman between 50 and 59 years old with acute or convalescent COVID-19. Both conserved end residues are part of each CDR3. The D gene is left open where the match is weak. Only some rows state a clone size, as once, few, many or a class for expanded clones.

CDR3 length	V gene	clone size	J gene	D gene	CDR3 DNA	CDR3 protein
17	TRBV5-1	-	TRBJ2-7	TRBD1	TGCGCCAGCAGCTTTGAAAAGGACAGGATAAGCTCCTACGAGCAGTACTTC	CASSFEKDRISSYEQYF
14	TRBV7-9	-	TRBJ2-3	TRBD2	TGTGCCAGCAGGGAGGGAGGGTTGACAGATACGCAGTATTTT	CASREGGLTDTQYF
15	TRBV11-2	-	TRBJ1-2	-	TGTGCCAGCAGCCCAGGTGGCAGGCCCCACTATGGCTACACCTTC	CASSPGGRPHYGYTF
16	TRBV7-3	-	TRBJ2-1	TRBD1	TGTGCCAGCAGCTTACCTAGCAGGGGGATCTTCACAGAGCAGTTCTTC	CASSLPSRGIFTEQFF
15	TRBV3-1/TRBV3-2	-	TRBJ2-3	TRBD1	TGTGCCAGCAGCCCAGGGACAGGAGGGCCAGATACGCAGTATTTT	CASSPGTGGPDTQYF
14	TRBV11-3	-	TRBJ2-1	TRBD2	TGTGCCAGCAGCTTAGCGAGCGGGAGGGGTGAGCAGTTCTTC	CASSLASGRGEQFF
13	TRBV6-5	-	TRBJ1-5	-	TGTGCCATCCACAGGGATAGCAATCAGCCCCAGCATTTT	CAIHRDSNQPQHF
15	TRBV30	-	TRBJ2-1	-	TGTGCCTGGAGTGTCAGCATAGGGGACTACAATGAGCAGTTCTTC	CAWSVSIGDYNEQFF
14	TRBV20-1	-	TRBJ1-5	-	TGCAGTGCTAGTGAGTTCAGGGCTAATCAGCCCCAGCATTTT	CSASEFRANQPQHF
14	TRBV5-4	-	TRBJ2-3	TRBD1	TGTGCCAGCAGCAGGGACAGGGTGGCAGATACGCAGTATTTT	CASSRDRVADTQYF
14	TRBV7-9	-	TRBJ1-1	-	TGTGCCAGCAGCTTAGTGGAGGGAGTCGCTGAAGCTTTCTTT	CASSLVEGVAEAFF
13	TRBV15	-	TRBJ2-2	-	TGTGCCACCAGCAGAGTTGGACAGGGGGAGCTGTTTTTT	CATSRVGQGELFF
17	TRBV19	-	TRBJ2-7	-	TGTGCCAGTAGTATACAGGCGGTCGGGGGTAAGTCCTACGAGCAGTACTTC	CASSIQAVGGKSYEQYF
16	TRBV5-4	-	TRBJ2-2	-	TGTGCCAGCAGCCCTCTCAGGACAGTCAACACCGGGGAGCTGTTTTTT	CASSPLRTVNTGELFF
16	TRBV4-1	-	TRBJ2-3	TRBD2	TGCGCCAGCAGCCAAGGTAGGACTAGCGGTGCAGATACGCAGTATTTT	CASSQGRTSGADTQYF
16	TRBV24-1	-	TRBJ2-1	-	TGTGCCACCAGTGATTTGAAGCGCGGGATTGACAATGAGCAGTTCTTC	CATSDLKRGIDNEQFF
13	TRBV28	-	TRBJ2-5	-	TGTGCCAGCAAATCCGGACAGCAAGAGACCCAGTACTTC	CASKSGQQETQYF
12	TRBV13	-	TRBJ1-1	-	TGTGCCAGCAGCTACCAGGGGAGGGAGGCTTTCTTT	CASSYQGREAFF
15	TRBV10-3	-	TRBJ1-1	-	TGTGCCATCAGTACAGGGTCTGGGTTAAACACTGAAGCTTTCTTT	CAISTGSGLNTEAFF
16	TRBV21-1	-	TRBJ1-3	-	TGTGCCAGAAGCCCTCAACAGGGGATAGGTGGAAACACCATATATTTT	CARSPQQGIGGNTIYF
17	TRBV19	-	TRBJ1-1	TRBD1	TGTGCCAGTAGTATTTTGCTTGGACAGGGGGCGAACACTGAAGCTTTCTTT	CASSILLGQGANTEAFF
16	TRBV3-1/TRBV3-2	few	TRBJ2-7	-	TGTGCCAGCAGCCAACGGGGGGCCCCCAATTTATACGAGCAGTACTTC	CASSQRGAPNLYEQYF
16	TRBV7-3	-	TRBJ1-3	-	TGTGCCAGCAGCCCGGGCGGGAGCGGACTCGGAAACACCATATATTTT	CASSPGGSGLGNTIYF
16	TRBV11-3	-	TRBJ2-3	TRBD1	TGTGCCAGCAGCTTCAGGGGGAGCCCTAGCACAGATACGCAGTATTTT	CASSFRGSPSTDTQYF
19	TRBV9	-	TRBJ1-1	TRBD1	TGTGCCAGCAGCTCCACGATACCGGGACAGGGCAGGGTGAACACTGAAGCTTTCTTT	CASSSTIPGQGRVNTEAFF
12	TRBV30	-	TRBJ1-2	-	TGTGCCTGGAGTCCTGGGGGGATCAGCTACACCTTC	CAWSPGGISYTF
13	TRBV29-1	-	TRBJ1-2	-	TGCAGCGTTGCCCGGGGGGAGAGCTATGGCTACACCTTC	CSVARGESYGYTF
18	TRBV7-3	-	TRBJ2-7	TRBD2	TGTGCCAGCAGCTTAGGGCCCCGGGGGGGCTCGAACTTCTACGAGCAGTACTTC	CASSLGPRGGSNFYEQYF
13	TRBV28	once	TRBJ2-7	TRBD1	TGTGCCAGCAGTCAGCCGGGACAGTACGAGCAGTACTTC	CASSQPGQYEQYF
15	TRBV19	-	TRBJ2-1	TRBD1	TGTGCCAGTAGTATAGGGACAGGGACCTACAATGAGCAGTTCTTC	CASSIGTGTYNEQFF
14	TRBV19	-	TRBJ2-4	TRBD1	TGTGCCAGTAACCCGGGACAGGGGAAAAACATTCAGTACTTC	CASNPGQGKNIQYF
15	TRBV18	-	TRBJ1-5	-	TGTGCCAGCTCACCACCCCCAGGTAGAGCCGGGCCCCAGCATTTT	CASSPPPGRAGPQHF
17	TRBV27	-	TRBJ1-3	TRBD1	TGTGCCAGCAGTTTATCCGGACAGGGGGCAGTTGGAAACACCATATATTTT	CASSLSGQGAVGNTIYF
15	TRBV27	-	TRBJ2-7	TRBD1	TGTGCCAGCAGTTCCCGGACAGGGGAGACCTACGAGCAGTACTTC	CASSSRTGETYEQYF
12	TRBV30	-	TRBJ1-2	-	TGTGCCTGGAACAAAGACATCTATGGCTACACCTTC	CAWNKDIYGYTF
15	TRBV7-2	-	TRBJ1-4	-	TGTGCCAGCAGCTTAGCGCATGGGGGCGGGGAAAAACTGTTTTTT	CASSLAHGGGEKLFF
15	TRBV5-6	-	TRBJ2-4	-	TGTGCCAGCAGGGACTGGAGACTAGCCAAAAACATTCAGTACTTC	CASRDWRLAKNIQYF
14	TRBV2	-	TRBJ2-7	TRBD1	TGTGCCAGCATGATAGGACAGGGGAGGTACGAGCAGTACTTC	CASMIGQGRYEQYF
13	TRBV6-4	-	TRBJ2-3	-	TGTGCCAGCAGTGACTTGACGGGAGATACGCAGTATTTT	CASSDLTGDTQYF
18	TRBV30	-	TRBJ1-2	-	TGTGCCTGGACGTTTGGGGTTGGGCGGACTTTAAGCCGAGATGGCTACACCTTC	CAWTFGVGRTLSRDGYTF
15	TRBV25-1	-	TRBJ1-4	TRBD1	TGTGCCAGCAGTGAATCGGGACAGACTAATGAAAAACTGTTTTTT	CASSESGQTNEKLFF
14	TRBV28	-	TRBJ1-1	-	TGTGCCAGCAGGGCGGGACTCATGAACACTGAAGCTTTCTTT	CASRAGLMNTEAFF
18	TRBV2	once	TRBJ1-5	-	TGTGCCAGCAGTGATCAGCTTATCGGGATCTCGCGCAATCAGCCCCAGCATTTT	CASSDQLIGISRNQPQHF